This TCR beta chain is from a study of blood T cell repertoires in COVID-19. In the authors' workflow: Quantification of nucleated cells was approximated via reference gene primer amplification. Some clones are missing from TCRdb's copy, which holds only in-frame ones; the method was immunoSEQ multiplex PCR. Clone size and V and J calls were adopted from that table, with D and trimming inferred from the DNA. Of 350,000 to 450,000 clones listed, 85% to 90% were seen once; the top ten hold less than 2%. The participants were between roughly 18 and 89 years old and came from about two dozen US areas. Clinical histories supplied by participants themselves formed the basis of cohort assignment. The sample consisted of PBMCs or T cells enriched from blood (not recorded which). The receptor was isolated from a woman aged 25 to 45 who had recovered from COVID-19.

The CDR3 DNA reads TGTGCCAGCAGCTTTGAACTAGCGGGAGTCGGCACCGGGGAGCTGTTTTTT. It codes for CASSFELAGVGTGELFF. This chain uses TRBV11-2 with TRBJ2-2; TRBD2 matches 11 bases. Germline CDR1 and CDR2: SGHAT and FQNNGV. Trimming at V came to 3 bases and at J to 4 bases, leaving 7 bases not matched to a gene. The CDR3 runs 17 residues.